Described below is a single T cell receptor (beta chain) sequence and its context. Its specificity is not known. This entry comes from a study of OX40 agonist ivuxolimab in advanced cancers. As for the study in general: Patients received ivuxolimab, an agonistic anti-OX40 (CD134) antibody. Study conclusions and caveats: Clonal expansion was seen in CD4+ and CD8+ blood T cells by week 6 at 0.1 to 3.0 mg/kg. The antigens recognized by the expanded peripheral T cells, that is their antigen specificity, were not determined. Low clonal expansion, among the lowest seen, marked partial responders at 0.1-3.0 mg/kg.

Only in-frame clones appear in the TCRdb table, and some are missing; sequencing was by immunoSEQ multiplex PCR. The top ten clones hold approximately 8% of a sample with some 73,000 clones, about 85% of them seen once. The CDR3 length is 15 residues. Per germline, CDR1 MNHEY and CDR2 SVGAGI. Trimming removed 6 bases from V and 1 base from J, with 15 bases in between. This specimen consisted of CD4+ or CD8+ T cells sorted from blood, obtained in a trial of the OX40 agonist ivuxolimab. V usage is TRBV6-5 and J usage is TRBJ1-1; D gene unclear. This clonotype was obtained from an adult with an advanced solid tumor such as melanoma, head and neck, liver or kidney cancer. The chain's CDR3 is CASREISAANTEAFF. The CDR3 nucleotides read TGTGCCAGCAGAGAGATTTCGGCAGCGAACACTGAAGCTTTCTTT.